Listed below are T cell receptor beta chains from one sample, sequenced in a study of neurological immune-mediated disorders. MiXCR, run by TCRdb on the 5' RACE reads, gives a single entry per CDR3 protein. The data contain 50,000 to 65,000 distinct CDR3 sequences, roughly 3.5% of them singletons. The sequencing input was PBMCs. These receptors originate from a man between 25 and 39 years old with multiple sclerosis. CDR3s include the opening cysteine and the closing phenylalanine or tryptophan. A D gene is named only where the DNA matches it firmly. The size entry is marked missing in some rows and otherwise reads once, few, many or a size class.

j_call v_call d_call clone_size cdr3_nt cdr3_aa
TRBJ2-1 TRBV28 TRBD2 many TGTGCCAGCAGTTTTCCCTGGCAGCTGACTAGCGGGAGTGAGTCCTACAATGAGCAGTTCTTC CASSFPWQLTSGSESYNEQFF
TRBJ1-4 TRBV20-1 - many TGCAGTGCTAGATCTGGCGGAGAAGAGAATGAAAAACTGTTTTTT CSARSGGEENEKLFF
TRBJ2-1 TRBV7-8 - many TGTGCCAGCAGCCCTTCGCGGCAGGGCTCCTACAATGAGCAGTTCTTC CASSPSRQGSYNEQFF
TRBJ2-3 TRBV20-1 - few TGCAGTGCCCCGCTTGTTCGTGGACACACAGATACGCAGTATTTT CSAPLVRGHTDTQYF
TRBJ1-1 TRBV11-2 - few TGTGCCAGCAGCTTAGATCAGGGGCTGAACACTGAAGCTTTCTTT CASSLDQGLNTEAFF
TRBJ2-7 TRBV4-1 TRBD1 many TGCGCCAGCAGCCAAGGCCTGGGGACAGGAAGCTACGAGCAGTACTTC CASSQGLGTGSYEQYF
TRBJ2-3 TRBV29-1 - many TGCAGCGTTGATAGGCGGGATCGGGATACGCAGTATTTT CSVDRRDRDTQYF
TRBJ2-5 TRBV5-1 - many TGCGCCAGCAGCGCGGACGGTCAAGAGACCCAGTACTTC CASSADGQETQYF
TRBJ2-3 TRBV5-1 TRBD2 many TGCGCCAGCAGCGTCCTAGCGGGGGCCTCAGATACGCAGTATTTT CASSVLAGASDTQYF
TRBJ1-4 TRBV5-1 - many TGCGCCAGCAGCCTCCTGGGAGAAGCAACTAATGAAAAACTGTTTTTT CASSLLGEATNEKLFF
TRBJ2-1 TRBV5-1 TRBD1 many TGCGCCAGCAGCTTAACGGAGACAGGGATGCCTTCCTACAATGAGCAGTTCTTC CASSLTETGMPSYNEQFF
TRBJ1-1 TRBV7-9 - many TGTGCCAGCAGCTTCGGAAACACTGAAGCTTTCTTT CASSFGNTEAFF
TRBJ1-6 TRBV6-6 - many TGTGCCAGCAGGACCAGGGTTCGTCCCGATTCACCCCTCCACTTT CASRTRVRPDSPLHF
TRBJ1-5 TRBV7-8 TRBD1 - TGTGCCAGCAGCCATGACAGGGGTCAGCCCCAGAATTTT CASSHDRGQPQNF
TRBJ1-1 TRBV4-1 - many TGCGCCAGCAGCCAAGATAGAGGGAACACTGAAGCTTTCTTT CASSQDRGNTEAFF
TRBJ1-1 TRBV20-1 - many TGCAGTGCTAGAGAGGGGGGATCAAACACTGAAGCTTTCTTT CSAREGGSNTEAFF
TRBJ1-2 TRBV20-1 TRBD1 many TGCAGTGCTAGTCAGGACAGGGCACTTAGAGGCTACACCTTC CSASQDRALRGYTF
TRBJ1-6 TRBV25-1 - many TGTGCCAGCAGTGGCCTTTCGGGGGAAGGATCACCCCTCCACTTT CASSGLSGEGSPLHF
TRBJ1-1 TRBV27 TRBD1 many TGTGCCAGCAGTTTAGCCGGGACAGGGGGGTTAGCTTTCTTT CASSLAGTGGLAFF
TRBJ2-1 TRBV24-1 TRBD2 many TGTGCCACCTTAAATGAAAGCGGGGGATCCAATGAGCAGTTCTTC CATLNESGGSNEQFF
TRBJ2-3 TRBV12-3/TRBV12-4 TRBD1 - TGTGCCAGCAGGGGATCGGACAGGGGGCTCACAGATACGCAGTATTTT CASRGSDRGLTDTQYF
TRBJ2-1 TRBV6-7 - many TGTGCCAGCAGTTACTCGGGGGTTCGATATGAGCAGTTCTTC CASSYSGVRYEQFF
TRBJ2-2 TRBV7-2 - many TGTGCCAGCAGCCCCCCAGGGACGGAAAACACCGGGGAGCTGTTTTTT CASSPPGTENTGELFF
TRBJ2-5 TRBV10-3 - many TGTGCCATCAGCGGACGGGAAGAGACCCAGTACTTC CAISGREETQYF
TRBJ1-2 TRBV12-3/TRBV12-4 - many TGTGCCAGCAGTTTTGGGAAGGGGGAAAGCTACACCTTC CASSFGKGESYTF